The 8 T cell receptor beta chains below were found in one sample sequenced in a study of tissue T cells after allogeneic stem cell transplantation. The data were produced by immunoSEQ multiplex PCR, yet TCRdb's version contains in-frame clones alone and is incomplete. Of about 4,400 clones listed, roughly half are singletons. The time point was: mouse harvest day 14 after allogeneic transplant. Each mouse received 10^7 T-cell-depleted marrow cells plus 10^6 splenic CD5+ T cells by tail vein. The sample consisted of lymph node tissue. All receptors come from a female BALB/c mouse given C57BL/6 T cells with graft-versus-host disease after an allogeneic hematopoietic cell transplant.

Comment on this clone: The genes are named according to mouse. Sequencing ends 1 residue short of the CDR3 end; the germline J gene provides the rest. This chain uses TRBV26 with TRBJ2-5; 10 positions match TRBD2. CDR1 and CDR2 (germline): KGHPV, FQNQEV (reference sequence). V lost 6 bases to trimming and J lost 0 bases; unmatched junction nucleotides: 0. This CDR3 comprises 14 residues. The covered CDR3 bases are TGTGCCAGCAGACTGGGGGGGAACCAAGACACCCAGTAC. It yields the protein CASRLGGNQDTQY. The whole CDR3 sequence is CASRLGGNQDTQYF.

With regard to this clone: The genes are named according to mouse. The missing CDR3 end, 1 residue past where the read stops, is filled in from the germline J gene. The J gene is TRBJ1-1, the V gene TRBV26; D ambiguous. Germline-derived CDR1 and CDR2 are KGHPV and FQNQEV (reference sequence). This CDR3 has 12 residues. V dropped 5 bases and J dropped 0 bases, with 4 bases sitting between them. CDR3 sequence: CASSKANTEVFF. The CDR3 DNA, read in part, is TGTGCCAGCAGTAAAGCAAACACAGAAGTCTTC.

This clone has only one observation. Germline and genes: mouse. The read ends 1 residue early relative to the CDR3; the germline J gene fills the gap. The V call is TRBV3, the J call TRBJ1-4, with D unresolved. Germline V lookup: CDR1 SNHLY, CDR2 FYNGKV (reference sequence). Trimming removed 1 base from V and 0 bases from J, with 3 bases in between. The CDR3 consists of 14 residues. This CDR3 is CASSLGVSNERLFF. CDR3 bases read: TGTGCCAGCAGCTTAGGGGTTTCCAACGAAAGATTATTT.

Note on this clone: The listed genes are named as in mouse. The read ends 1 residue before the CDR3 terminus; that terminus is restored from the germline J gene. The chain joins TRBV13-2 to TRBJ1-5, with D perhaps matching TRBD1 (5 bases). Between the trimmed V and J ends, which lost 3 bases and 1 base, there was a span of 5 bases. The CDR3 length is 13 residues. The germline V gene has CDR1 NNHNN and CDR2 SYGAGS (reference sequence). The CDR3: CASGGDNNQAPLF. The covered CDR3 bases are TGTGCCAGCGGTGGGGACAACAACCAGGCTCCGCTT.

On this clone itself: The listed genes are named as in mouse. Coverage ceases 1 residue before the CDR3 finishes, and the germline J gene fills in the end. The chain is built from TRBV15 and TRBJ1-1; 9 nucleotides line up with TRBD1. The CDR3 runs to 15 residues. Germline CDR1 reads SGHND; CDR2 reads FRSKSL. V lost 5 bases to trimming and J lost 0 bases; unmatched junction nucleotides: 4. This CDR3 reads CASSPGQGPNTEVFF. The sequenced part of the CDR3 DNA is TGTGCCAGCAGTCCGGGACAGGGACCAAACACAGAAGTCTTC.

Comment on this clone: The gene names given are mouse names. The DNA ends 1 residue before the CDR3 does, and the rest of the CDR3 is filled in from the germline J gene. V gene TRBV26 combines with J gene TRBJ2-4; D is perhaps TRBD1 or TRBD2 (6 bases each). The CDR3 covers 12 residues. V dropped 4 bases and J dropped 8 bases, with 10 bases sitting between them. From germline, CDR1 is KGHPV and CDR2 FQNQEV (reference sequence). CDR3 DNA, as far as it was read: TGTGCCAGCAGTCGATTGGGGGCCACCTTGTAC. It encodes CASSRLGATLY. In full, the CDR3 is CASSRLGATLYF.

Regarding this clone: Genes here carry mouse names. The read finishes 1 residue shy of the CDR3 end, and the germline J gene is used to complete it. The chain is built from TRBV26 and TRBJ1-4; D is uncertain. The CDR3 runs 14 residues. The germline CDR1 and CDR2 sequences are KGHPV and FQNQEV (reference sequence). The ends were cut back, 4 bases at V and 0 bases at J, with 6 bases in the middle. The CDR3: CASSRGISNERLFF. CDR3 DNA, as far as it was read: TGTGCCAGCAGTCGAGGAATTTCCAACGAAAGATTATTT.

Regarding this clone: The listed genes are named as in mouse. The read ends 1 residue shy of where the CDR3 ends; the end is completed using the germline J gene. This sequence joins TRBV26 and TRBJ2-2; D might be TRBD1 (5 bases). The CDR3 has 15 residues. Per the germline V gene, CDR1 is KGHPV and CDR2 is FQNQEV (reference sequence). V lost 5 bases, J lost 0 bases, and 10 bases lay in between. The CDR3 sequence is CASSIGHSNTGQLYF. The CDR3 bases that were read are TGTGCCAGCAGTATCGGACACTCAAACACCGGGCAGCTCTAC.